The T cell receptor beta chain under discussion was sequenced for a study of T-cell reconstitution after alpha-beta-depleted transplantation in children. Study-wide results and limits: It was newly produced T cells that mostly accounted for T-cell counts and diversity one year after transplant.

This clonotype was picked up many times. Its antigen is as yet unknown. Preparing the TCRbeta library involved the use of unique molecular identifiers. TCRdb recomputed calls from the PCR reads with MiXCR, one row per CDR3 protein. The sample comprises about 260,000 distinct CDR3 sequences, about 9.9% of which are singletons, and 23% rests with the top ten. Germline CDR1 DFQATT, CDR2 SNEGSKA (reference sequence). This CDR3 has 15 amino acids. The V and J ends lost 2 bases and 1 base, in that order; junction bases with no gene match: 3. The clonotype comes from a male patient aged 2 to 9 who had a stem cell transplant for chronic granulomatous disease, so the T cells may come from the graft donor. The sample was peripheral blood, taken 180 days after TCRalphabeta/CD19-depleted stem cell transplant. The rearrangement links TRBV20-1 to TRBJ2-1; 9 positions agree with TRBD2. The chain's CDR3 is CSARLLAGSYNEQFF. The CDR3 DNA reads TGCAGTGCTAGACTTCTAGCGGGGTCCTACAATGAGCAGTTCTTC.